A selection of T cell receptor beta chains follows, all from one sample in a study of T cells in Graves' hyperthyroidism and ophthalmopathy. Each CDR3 protein is one row after TCRdb ran MiXCR on the multiplex PCR reads. The table has more than 300,000 distinct CDR3 sequences, approximately 18% seen once. Input material: blood. The source is a woman aged 25 to 39 with Graves' hyperthyroidism that later progressed to Graves' ophthalmopathy. CDR3s leave out the opening cysteine and the closing phenylalanine or tryptophan. D genes are given only for firm matches.

v_call: TRBV7-9
d_call: .
j_call: TRBJ2-1
cdr3_aa: ASGEKRRSSYNEQF

v_call: TRBV6-1
d_call: .
j_call: TRBJ2-7
cdr3_aa: ASSERGEQY

v_call: TRBV6-2/TRBV6-3
d_call: TRBD1
j_call: TRBJ1-1
cdr3_aa: ASSWDRNTEAF

v_call: TRBV7-2
d_call: TRBD1
j_call: TRBJ2-3
cdr3_aa: ASSYGTVSTDTQY

v_call: TRBV5-1
d_call: .
j_call: TRBJ2-3
cdr3_aa: ASSLGSRGSFTDTQY

v_call: TRBV15
d_call: TRBD1
j_call: TRBJ2-5
cdr3_aa: ATGVGTANQETQY

v_call: TRBV5-1
d_call: TRBD2
j_call: TRBJ2-1
cdr3_aa: ASSQLGLAGANEQF

v_call: TRBV5-1
d_call: .
j_call: TRBJ2-1
cdr3_aa: ASSPGNENEQF

v_call: TRBV12-3/TRBV12-4
d_call: .
j_call: TRBJ2-7
cdr3_aa: ASSALGWDTDDYEQY

v_call: TRBV3-1
d_call: .
j_call: TRBJ2-1
cdr3_aa: ASSQETVLQNEQF

v_call: TRBV20-1
d_call: .
j_call: TRBJ1-2
cdr3_aa: SASLGNYGYT

v_call: TRBV12-3/TRBV12-4
d_call: .
j_call: TRBJ2-2
cdr3_aa: ASSFEGPGELF

v_call: TRBV29-1
d_call: TRBD2
j_call: TRBJ2-7
cdr3_aa: SVEGLASGEQY

v_call: TRBV15
d_call: .
j_call: TRBJ2-2
cdr3_aa: ATSRDRGTGELF

v_call: TRBV7-2
d_call: .
j_call: TRBJ1-2
cdr3_aa: ASKHNRENYGYT

v_call: TRBV6-1
d_call: TRBD2
j_call: TRBJ2-2
cdr3_aa: ASSILRGTTGELF

v_call: TRBV12-3/TRBV12-4
d_call: .
j_call: TRBJ2-7
cdr3_aa: ASTPGPSSPYEQY

v_call: TRBV28
d_call: TRBD1
j_call: TRBJ1-1
cdr3_aa: ASSSPQGVRAF

v_call: TRBV20-1
d_call: TRBD2
j_call: TRBJ2-3
cdr3_aa: SASGGVLLFTDTQY

v_call: TRBV20-1
d_call: TRBD1
j_call: TRBJ1-4
cdr3_aa: SANPGQYEKLF

v_call: TRBV7-9
d_call: TRBD1
j_call: TRBJ2-2
cdr3_aa: ASSGKNRGTPGELF